This entry describes one TCR beta chain. Its specificity is not known. This table comes from immunoSEQ multiplex PCR, and its TCRdb copy is limited to in-frame clones, with some not included. The sample contains about 64,000 clones, 85% to 90% of which appear only once. The record originates from a study of cytomegalovirus exposure and HLA in healthy donors. Study-level points and caveats: Some public TCRs appeared in many individuals, while most sequences were rare. Investigators reported 150 to 200 TCR beta chains as tied to cytomegalovirus. Cytomegalovirus status, reportedly, was diagnosed with high specificity and sensitivity by the classifier.

Trimming took 5 bases from V and 9 from J, leaving 13 bases between them. From germline, CDR1 is MDHEN and CDR2 SYDVKM. The CDR3 is 12 residues long. A roughly 120-subject validation cohort, separate from the 666-subject first cohort, supplied the donors. The receptor was isolated from a woman aged 18-35 years in good health and CMV-seronegative. The chain carries TRBV28 and TRBJ1-2; D possibly corresponds to TRBD1 (5 bases). Material: PBMCs. The CDR3 nucleotides are TGTGCCAGCAGTGGCAGGGCTCCGCGCTACACCTTC. It yields the protein CASSGRAPRYTF.